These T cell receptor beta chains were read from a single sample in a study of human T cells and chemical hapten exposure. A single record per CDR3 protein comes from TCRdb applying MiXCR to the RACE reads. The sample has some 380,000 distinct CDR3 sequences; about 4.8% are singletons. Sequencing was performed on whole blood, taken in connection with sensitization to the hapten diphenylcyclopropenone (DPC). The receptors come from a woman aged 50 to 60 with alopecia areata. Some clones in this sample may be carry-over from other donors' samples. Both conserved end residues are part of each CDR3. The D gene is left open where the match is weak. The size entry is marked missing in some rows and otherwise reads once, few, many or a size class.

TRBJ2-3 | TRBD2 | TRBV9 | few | CASSLYSGISTDTQYF | TGTGCCAGCAGCCTCTATAGCGGGATTAGCACAGATACGCAGTATTTT
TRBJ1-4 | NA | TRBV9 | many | CASSGAGFWGEKLFF | TGTGCCAGCAGCGGAGCCGGGTTTTGGGGTGAAAAACTGTTTTTT
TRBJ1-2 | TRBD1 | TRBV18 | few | CASSPSGTGAFNYGYTF | TGTGCCAGCTCACCCTCTGGGACAGGGGCTTTTAACTATGGCTACACCTTC
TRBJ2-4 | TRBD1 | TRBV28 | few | CASSATGTGDIQYF | TGTGCCAGCAGTGCTACTGGGACAGGGGACATTCAGTACTTC
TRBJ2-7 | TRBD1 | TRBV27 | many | CASSTGVQQYF | TGTGCCAGCAGTACAGGGGTCCAGCAGTACTTC
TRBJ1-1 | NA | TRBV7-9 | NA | CASSHPRNLGGTEAFF | TGTGCCAGCAGTCATCCCCGGAATCTCGGGGGCACTGAAGCTTTCTTT
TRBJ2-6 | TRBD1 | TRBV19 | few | CASSRDRGHGANVLTF | TGTGCCAGTAGTAGGGACAGGGGGCATGGGGCCAACGTCCTGACTTTC
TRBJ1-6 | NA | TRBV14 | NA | CASSQEFGNSPLHF | TGTGCCAGCAGCCAAGAATTCGGGAATTCACCCCTCCACTTT
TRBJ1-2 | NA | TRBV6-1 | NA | CASTQRGRTDYGYTF | TGTGCCAGCACACAGAGAGGACGGACCGACTATGGCTACACCTTC
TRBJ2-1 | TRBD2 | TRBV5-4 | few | CASSAGGDSGASYNEQFF | TGTGCCAGCAGCGCAGGAGGAGATAGCGGGGCCTCCTACAATGAGCAGTTCTTC
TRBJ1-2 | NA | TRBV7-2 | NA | CASSLGPDPAGGYTF | TGTGCCAGCAGCCTCGGCCCCGACCCCGCGGGAGGCTACACCTTC
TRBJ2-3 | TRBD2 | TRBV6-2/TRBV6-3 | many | CASSSRLAGATDTQYF | TGTGCCAGCAGTAGCCGGCTAGCGGGAGCCACAGATACGCAGTATTTT
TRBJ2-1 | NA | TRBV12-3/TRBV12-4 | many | CASSLVAGSYNEQFF | TGTGCCAGCAGTTTAGTCGCAGGGTCCTACAATGAGCAGTTCTTC
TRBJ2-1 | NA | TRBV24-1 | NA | CATSDLEGFEFF | TGTGCCACCAGTGATTTGGAAGGGTTCGAGTTCTTC
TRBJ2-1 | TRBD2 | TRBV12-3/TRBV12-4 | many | CASIASSGRVNEQFF | TGTGCCAGCATCGCGAGTAGCGGGAGGGTCAATGAGCAGTTCTTC
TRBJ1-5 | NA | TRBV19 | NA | CASSLFSYNQPQHF | TGTGCCAGTAGTCTATTCAGCTATAATCAGCCCCAGCATTTT
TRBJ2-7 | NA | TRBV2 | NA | CASSEWQALGEQYF | TGTGCCAGCAGTGAATGGCAGGCCTTGGGCGAGCAGTACTTC
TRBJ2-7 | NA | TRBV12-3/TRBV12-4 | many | CASSLASQEQYF | TGTGCCAGCAGTTTAGCGAGCCAGGAGCAGTACTTC
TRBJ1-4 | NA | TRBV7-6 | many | CASSQTGGEKLFF | TGTGCCAGCAGCCAGACGGGTGGGGAAAAACTGTTTTTT
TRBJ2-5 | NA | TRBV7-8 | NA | CASSTRDRTSF | TGTGCCAGCAGCACCCGTGACAGGACCAGCTTC